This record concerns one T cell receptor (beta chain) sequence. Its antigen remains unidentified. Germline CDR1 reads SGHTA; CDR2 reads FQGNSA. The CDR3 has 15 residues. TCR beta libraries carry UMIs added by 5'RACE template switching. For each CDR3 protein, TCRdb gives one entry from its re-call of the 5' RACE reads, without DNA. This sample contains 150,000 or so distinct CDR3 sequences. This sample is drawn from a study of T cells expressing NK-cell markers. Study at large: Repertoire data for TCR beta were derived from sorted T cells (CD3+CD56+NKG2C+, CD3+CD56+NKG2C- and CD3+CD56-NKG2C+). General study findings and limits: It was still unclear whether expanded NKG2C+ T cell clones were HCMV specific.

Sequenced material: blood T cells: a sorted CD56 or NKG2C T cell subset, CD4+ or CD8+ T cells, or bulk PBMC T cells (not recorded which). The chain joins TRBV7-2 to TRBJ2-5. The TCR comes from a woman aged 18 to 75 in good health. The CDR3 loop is CASSLEALFRETQYF.